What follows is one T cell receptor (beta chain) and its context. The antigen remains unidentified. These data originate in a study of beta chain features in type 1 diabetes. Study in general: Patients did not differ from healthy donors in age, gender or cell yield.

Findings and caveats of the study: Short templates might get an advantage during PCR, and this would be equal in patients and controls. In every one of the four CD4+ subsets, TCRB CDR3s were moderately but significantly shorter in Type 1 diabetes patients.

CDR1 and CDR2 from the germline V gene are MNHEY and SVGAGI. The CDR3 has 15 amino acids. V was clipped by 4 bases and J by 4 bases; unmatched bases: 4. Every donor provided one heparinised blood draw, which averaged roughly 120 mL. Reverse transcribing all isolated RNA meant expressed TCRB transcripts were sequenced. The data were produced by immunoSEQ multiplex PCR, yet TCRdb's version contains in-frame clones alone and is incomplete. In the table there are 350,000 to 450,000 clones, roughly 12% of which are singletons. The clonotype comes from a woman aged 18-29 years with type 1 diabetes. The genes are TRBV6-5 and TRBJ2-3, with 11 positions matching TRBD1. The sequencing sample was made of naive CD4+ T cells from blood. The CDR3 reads CASSLKGQGADTQYF. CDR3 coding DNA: TGTGCCAGCAGTTTGAAGGGACAGGGGGCAGATACGCAGTATTTT.